The 8 T cell receptor beta chains in this list originate from one sample, sequenced in a study of cytomegalovirus exposure and HLA in healthy donors. Primers for the PCR totalled 60 Vbeta and 13 Jbeta. Sequencing was performed with immunoSEQ multiplex PCR; in TCRdb, only in-frame clones are kept and a portion is missing. The sample has 55,000 to 85,000 clones, roughly 70% seen once. Input material: PBMCs. Source of these receptors: a woman between 40 and 50 years old in good health and CMV-seropositive.

V is TRBV29-1 and J is TRBJ1-2, with D unresolved. Trimming stripped 5 bases from V and 9 bases from J, with 22 bases between. Looked up from germline, CDR1 is SQVTM and CDR2 is ANQGSEA. The CDR3 has 14 amino acids. This chain's CDR3 is CSVTPARIFDSYTF. Written as DNA, the CDR3 is TGCAGCGTTACGCCTGCGAGGATTTTTGATAGCTACACCTTC.

This clone has a handful of counts. V and J are TRBV6-1 and TRBJ2-1, with 7 bases fitting TRBD2. Germline CDR1 MNHNS, CDR2 SASEGT. V dropped 7 bases and J dropped 2; count of bases not matched to a gene: 5. The CDR3 has 14 residues. The CDR3 loop reads CASTLGGTYNEQFF. CDR3 coding DNA: TGTGCCAGCACCCTGGGGGGGACCTACAATGAGCAGTTCTTC.

J is TRBJ1-5 and V is TRBV9, with D possibly TRBD1 on 5 matching bases. Germline V gene data show CDR1 as SGDLS and CDR2 as YYNGEE. The CDR3 is made up of 15 amino acids. Between the trimmed V and J ends, which lost 0 bases and 2 bases, there was a span of 9 bases. The CDR3 coding sequence is TGTGCCAGCAGCGTAGAGGAGGGACGCAATCAGCCCCAGCATTTT. Translating it yields CASSVEEGRNQPQHF.

Comments on this clone: Within the sample, other DNA sequences also encode this same CDR3. V is TRBV5-1 and J is TRBJ2-7; TRBD2 agrees at 8 bases. The junction had 8 bases not matched to a gene; V was cut back by 7 bases and J by 2 bases. This CDR3 region has 14 residues. Germline CDR1 reads SGHRS; CDR2 reads YFSETQ. CDR3 nucleotide sequence: TGCGCCAGCTACTCCGGGACTAGAACCTACGAGCAGTACTTC. Translation: CASYSGTRTYEQYF.

J is TRBJ2-3 and V is TRBV5-1; 8 bases align to TRBD1. J gave up 1 base and V 7 bases, and 11 bases lay outside the gene matches. The CDR3 has 16 residues. Germline loops: CDR1 SGHRS, CDR2 YFSETQ. The CDR3 bases are TGCGCCAGCGCCGGTGGGACAGGATTAGGCACAGATACGCAGTATTTT. Amino acid sequence: CASAGGTGLGTDTQYF.

The CDR3 reads CASSLISREQYF. The CDR3 DNA reads as TGTGCCAGCAGCTTAATCTCGCGCGAGCAGTACTTC. The chain carries TRBV7-2 and TRBJ2-7; no firm D call. Germline CDR1 SGHTA, CDR2 FQGNSA. The CDR3 has 12 amino acids. Trimming removed 2 bases at V and 6 bases at J, with 8 bases between.

This chain joins TRBV9 and TRBJ2-1, with D perhaps TRBD2 (7 bases). V lost 2 bases, J lost 7 bases, and 13 bases lay in between. Germline V CDR1 and CDR2: SGDLS, YYNGEE. The CDR3 has 14 residues. For the CDR3, the DNA is TGTGCCAGCAGCGTGGCGGGGGCGTCGAATGAGCAGTTCTTC. This gives the protein CASSVAGASNEQFF.

The rearrangement links TRBV5-6 to TRBJ1-6; D not certain. V gave up 5 bases and J gave up 11 bases, with 14 bases separating them. The CDR3 contains 13 residues. Looked up from germline, CDR1 is SGHDT and CDR2 is YYEEEE. The CDR3 region is CASRESGSTPLHF. In nucleotides, the CDR3 is TGTGCCAGCAGAGAATCAGGATCCACACCCCTCCACTTT. Variable domain in full (rest from reference TRBV5-6 and TRBJ1-6): DAGVTQSPTHLIKTRGQQVTLRCSPKSGHDTVSWYQQALGQGPQFIFQYYEEEERQRGNFPDRFSGHQFPNYSSELNVNALLLGDSALYLCASRESGSTPLHFGNGTRLTVT.